The clone carrying this T cell receptor beta chain appeared once. The data stem from a study of blood T cell repertoires in COVID-19. Study information: Both acute and convalescent COVID-19 samples were obtained from the United States, Italy and Spain.

The method was immunoSEQ multiplex PCR; TCRdb's version includes in-frame clones alone and lacks a portion of them. The sample contains some 330,000 clones, more than 70% of which appear only once. Germline values: CDR1 SNHLY, CDR2 FYNNEI. This CDR3 is 14 amino acids long. Trimming left V 6 bases short and J 2 bases short, with 13 bases between. Researchers sorted participants into cohorts using their self-reported clinical history. This clonotype was sampled from a man aged 40-55 years in a cohort exposed to, infected with or recovered from COVID-19 (not recorded which). The source material was PBMCs or T cells enriched from blood (not recorded which). The chain is built from TRBV2 and TRBJ2-5, with a possible D match to TRBD2 (5 bases). CDR3 DNA: TGTGCCAGCAGAACGACGGGATATCAAGAGACCCAGTACTTC. It translates to CASRTTGYQETQYF.